The 24 T cell receptor beta chains below all came from one sample that was sequenced in a study of blood T cell repertoires in COVID-19. The protocol was immunoSEQ multiplex PCR, while the TCRdb copy is restricted to in-frame clones and leaves out a portion. The sample carries about 130,000 clones, around 83% recorded once. The sample was PBMCs or T cells enriched from blood (not recorded which). Receptors were obtained from a man aged 45-65 years who had recovered from COVID-19.

CDR3 loop: CASSFFGSDEQYF. The CDR3 DNA is TGTGCCAGCAGTTTTTTCGGGTCCGACGAGCAGTACTTC. The chain joins TRBV7-9 to TRBJ2-7, with D unclear. The CDR3 has 13 residues. V was trimmed by 6 bases and J by 5 bases, leaving 14 bases between them. The germline gives CDR1 SEHNR, CDR2 FQNEAQ (reference sequence). The full variable domain, with the rest looked up from reference TRBV7-9 and TRBJ2-7, is DTGVSQNPRHKITKRGQNVTFRCDPISEHNRLYWYRQTLGQGPEFLTYFQNEAQLEKSRLLSDRFSAERPKGSFSTLEIQRTEQGDSAMYLCASSFFGSDEQYFGPGTRLTVT.

This chain joins TRBV7-2 and TRBJ2-1; TRBD1 aligns across 8 bases. V was clipped by 7 bases and J by 1 base; unmatched bases: 3. This CDR3 has 14 amino acids. From germline, CDR1 is SGHTA and CDR2 FQGNSA. CDR3 coding DNA: TGTGCCAGCATCCGGACAGGGTCCTACAATGAGCAGTTCTTC. It yields the protein CASIRTGSYNEQFF.

This clone was detected a few times. CDR3 loop: CASSRGSTDTQYF. CDR3 bases: TGTGCCAGCTCACGCGGTAGCACAGATACGCAGTATTTT. The V gene is TRBV18, the J gene TRBJ2-3; D unclear. The CDR3 length is 13 residues. With 4 bases removed from V and 0 bases from J, the gap between germline ends came to 5 bases. The germline V gene encodes CDR1 KGHSH and CDR2 LQKENI.

The chain recombines TRBV12-3 or TRBV12-4 with TRBJ2-1, with 9 bases that match TRBD1. The V segment lost 6 bases and the J segment 14 bases; nucleotides outside the gene matches: 8. CDR3 length: 12 residues. The CDR3 sequence: CASRPGTGSKFF. In DNA, the CDR3 is TGTGCCAGCAGACCCGGGACAGGGTCAAAGTTCTTC.

The chain uses TRBV9 and TRBJ2-6; TRBD1 might be the D (5 bases). CDR1 and CDR2 (germline): SGDLS, YYNGEE. The CDR3 consists of 15 residues. Trimming stripped 6 bases from V and 0 bases from J, with 10 bases between. The CDR3 is CASNIDSSGANVLTF. The CDR3 bases are TGTGCCAGCAACATTGACAGCTCTGGGGCCAACGTCCTGACTTTC.

The V call is TRBV18, the J call TRBJ2-7, with a tentative D call TRBD1 (6 bases). Germline lookup yields CDR1 KGHSH and CDR2 LQKENI. The CDR3 is 16 amino acids. Trimming took 2 bases from V and 3 from J, leaving 17 bases between them. CDR3: CASSPGPPDSFYEQYF. The CDR3 DNA follows: TGTGCCAGCTCACCAGGTCCCCCGGACAGTTTCTACGAGCAGTACTTC.

The rearrangement uses TRBV4-3 and TRBJ2-7, with 8 positions matching TRBD1. The CDR3 is 14 residues long. Germline V gene data show CDR1 as LGHNA and CDR2 as YSLEER. V shed 4 bases, J shed 3 bases, and the junction held 5 bases outside the gene matches. CDR3 protein: CASSRDRGLYEQYF. The CDR3 DNA reads as TGCGCCAGCAGCCGAGACAGGGGTCTCTACGAGCAGTACTTC.

The J gene is TRBJ1-3, the V gene TRBV3-1 (or the pseudogene TRBV3-2); 8 nucleotides line up with TRBD1. The CDR3 runs to 12 residues. Germline V CDR1 and CDR2: LGHDT, YNNKEL (reference sequence). CDR3 DNA: TGTGGGTCCAGGGGGCCTGGAAACACCATATATTTT. Protein product: CGSRGPGNTIYF.

The chain is built from TRBV6-5 and TRBJ1-5, with 12 bases that match TRBD1. The CDR3 covers 14 residues. In germline, CDR1 is MNHEY, CDR2 SVGAGI. V shed 8 bases, J shed 5 bases, and the junction held 4 bases outside the gene matches. The CDR3 DNA reads as TGTGCCAGCCGGGGACAGGGGGCTGATCAGCCCCAGCATTTT. Its translation: CASRGQGADQPQHF.

The rearrangement joins TRBV10-3 to TRBJ2-1; TRBD1 might be the D (6 bases). Trimming removed 3 bases at V and 3 bases at J, with 15 bases between. There are 16 residues in the CDR3. The germline gives CDR1 ENHRY, CDR2 SYGVKD. In DNA, the CDR3 is TGTGCCATCAGTGATGATCCTGGGACAAACTACAATGAGCAGTTCTTC. Translated, it gives CAISDDPGTNYNEQFF.

The chain has TRBV29-1 and TRBJ2-2; unclear D gene. V was clipped by 3 bases and J by 0 bases, with 11 bases between them. This CDR3 has 15 amino acids. The germline gives CDR1 SQVTM, CDR2 ANQGSEA. DNA of the CDR3: TGCAGCGTTGAGCCGGCAGGTTCGAACACCGGGGAGCTGTTTTTT. This codes for CSVEPAGSNTGELFF.

The chain recombines TRBV27 with TRBJ1-3; possible D gene TRBD1, 5 bases. Trimming cost V 1 base and J 4 bases, with 11 bases left between them. In germline, CDR1 is MNHEY, CDR2 SMNVEV (reference sequence). The CDR3 is made up of 15 amino acids. CDR3 sequence (DNA): TGTGCCAGCAGTTTATTAGGGGCGCAGGGAAACACCATATATTTT. Amino acids: CASSLLGAQGNTIYF.

This chain links TRBV12-2 with TRBJ2-5; the D call in the table, TRBD1, was not verified against the DNA. TRBV12-2 is a pseudogene locus. The CDR3 covers 19 residues. As DNA, the CDR3 is TGTGCAAGTCGCCCAGAGAATAGGTCCCGGACAGGGAAGGCGGAGACCCAGTACTTC. This gives the protein CASRPENRSRTGKAETQYF.

This rearrangement joins TRBV28 to TRBJ1-5, with D maybe TRBD1 (5 bases). The germline V gene encodes CDR1 MDHEN and CDR2 SYDVKM. V dropped 6 bases and J dropped 0 bases, with 6 bases sitting between them. The CDR3 is made up of 13 amino acids. CDR3 sequence (DNA): TGTGCCAGCAGGGACAATAGCAATCAGCCCCAGCATTTT. Translation gives CASRDNSNQPQHF.

As for this clone: This same CDR3 is encoded by further DNA sequences in the sample. V gene TRBV27 combines with J gene TRBJ1-2; D is perhaps TRBD1 (5 bases). Looked up from germline, CDR1 is MNHEY and CDR2 is SMNVEV (reference sequence). The CDR3 spans 13 residues. V was pared by 5 bases and J by 4 bases, with 11 bases between. CDR3 protein: CASSPTQGYGYTF. The DNA of the CDR3 is TGTGCCAGCAGTCCGACCCAGGGCTATGGCTACACCTTC.

This clone was seen a few times. The chain links TRBV2 to TRBJ2-3, with 10 bases matching TRBD1. Germline lookup yields CDR1 SNHLY and CDR2 FYNNEI. With V trimmed by 5 bases and J by 2 bases, 10 bases remained unmatched. The CDR3 has 17 residues. CDR3 bases: TGTGCCAGCAGTCGACGCCGGACAGGGGGGAACACAGATACGCAGTATTTT. Its protein product is CASSRRRTGGNTDTQYF.

The chain couples TRBV11-2 to TRBJ1-4; TRBD1 might be the D (6 bases). This CDR3 is 16 amino acids long. Germline values: CDR1 SGHAT, CDR2 FQNNGV. Trimming removed 3 bases from V and 7 bases from J, with 18 bases in between. As DNA, the CDR3 is TGTGCCAGCAGCTTGAACTGGCTAGTAGGGGGTGAAAAACTGTTTTTT. This codes for CASSLNWLVGGEKLFF.

The rearrangement links TRBV18 to TRBJ2-7; 13 bases fit TRBD2. Germline V gene data show CDR1 as KGHSH and CDR2 as LQKENI. CDR3 size: 17 residues. The J segment lost 9 bases and the V segment lost 3 bases, leaving 14 bases of the junction unmatched. The CDR3 DNA sequence: TGTGCCAGCTCACCCATGACTAGCGGGGGGACCCGGGACGCGCAGTACTTC. Protein sequence: CASSPMTSGGTRDAQYF.

This clone came up once. The chain couples TRBV19 to TRBJ2-5, with TRBD2 matching over 15 bases. CDR3 length: 17 amino acids. Germline V gene sequence: CDR1 LNHDA, CDR2 SQIVND (reference sequence). The V and J ends lost 7 bases and 5 bases, in that order; junction bases with no gene match: 11. The CDR3 sequence: CASTPGLAGGPDETQYF. For the CDR3, the DNA is TGTGCCAGTACCCCCGGACTAGCGGGGGGGCCTGATGAGACCCAGTACTTC.

The J gene is TRBJ2-5, the V gene TRBV6-5; 7 positions agree with TRBD2. Germline loops: CDR1 MNHEY, CDR2 SVGAGI. After removal of 6 bases from V and 5 bases from J, the junction contained 12 bases not matched to a gene. CDR3 length: 15 amino acids. This CDR3 reads CASRNLASGVETQYF. The CDR3 DNA sequence: TGTGCCAGCAGAAACCTAGCTAGCGGTGTCGAGACCCAGTACTTC.

This CDR3 is CASSSLSSGGTDTQYF. CDR3 in DNA: TGTGCCAGCTCAAGCCTCTCTAGCGGGGGCACAGATACGCAGTATTTT. The chain is built from TRBV18 and TRBJ2-3; 9 bases fit TRBD2. The germline V gene encodes CDR1 KGHSH and CDR2 LQKENI. Losses at the gene ends were 5 bases for V and 1 base for J; bases not matched to a gene: 7. The CDR3 extends over 16 amino acids.

The rearrangement links TRBV6-1 to TRBJ2-5, with D unclear. The CDR3 sequence is 15 residues long. The germline V and J ends were trimmed by 1 base and 5 bases, with 14 bases remaining between them. In germline, CDR1 is MNHNS, CDR2 SASEGT. As DNA, the CDR3 is TGTGCCAGCAGTGAAGACCGGGTGTCGAGGGAGACCCAGTACTTC. This encodes CASSEDRVSRETQYF.

V usage is TRBV3-1 (or the pseudogene TRBV3-2) and J usage is TRBJ1-2; TRBD1 agrees at 8 bases. Losses at the gene ends were 4 bases for V and 10 bases for J; bases not matched to a gene: 8. Germline V gene data show CDR1 as LGHDT and CDR2 as YNNKEL (reference sequence). This CDR3 is 13 amino acids long. Here the CDR3 reads CASSPGQAEYYTF. As DNA, the CDR3 is TGTGCCAGCAGCCCGGGACAGGCCGAATACTACACCTTC.

The rearrangement joins TRBV7-3 to TRBJ1-5, with a possible D match to TRBD1 (5 bases). In germline, CDR1 is SGHTA, CDR2 FQGTGA. The CDR3 covers 13 residues. The CDR3, as DNA: TGTACTCGGCCGGGGGTAAGCAATCAGCCCCAGCATTTT. Its translation is CTRPGVSNQPQHF.